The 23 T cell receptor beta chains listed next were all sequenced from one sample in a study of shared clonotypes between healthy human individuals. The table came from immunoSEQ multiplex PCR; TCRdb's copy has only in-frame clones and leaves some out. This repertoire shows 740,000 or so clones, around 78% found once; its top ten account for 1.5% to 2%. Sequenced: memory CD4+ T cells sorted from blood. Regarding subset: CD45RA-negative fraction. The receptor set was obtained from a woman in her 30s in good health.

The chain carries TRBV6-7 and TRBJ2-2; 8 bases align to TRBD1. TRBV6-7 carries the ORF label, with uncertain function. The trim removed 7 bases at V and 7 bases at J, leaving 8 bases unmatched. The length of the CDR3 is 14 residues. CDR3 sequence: CASTPDRVDGELFF. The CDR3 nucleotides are TGTGCCAGCACCCCGGACAGGGTGGACGGGGAGCTGTTTTTT.

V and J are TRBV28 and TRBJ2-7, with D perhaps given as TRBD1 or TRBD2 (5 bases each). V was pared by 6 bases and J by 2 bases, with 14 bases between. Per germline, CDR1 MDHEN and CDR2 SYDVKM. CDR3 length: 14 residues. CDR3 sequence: CASRDKRLTYEQYF. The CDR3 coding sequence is TGTGCCAGCAGGGACAAGAGACTAACCTACGAGCAGTACTTC.

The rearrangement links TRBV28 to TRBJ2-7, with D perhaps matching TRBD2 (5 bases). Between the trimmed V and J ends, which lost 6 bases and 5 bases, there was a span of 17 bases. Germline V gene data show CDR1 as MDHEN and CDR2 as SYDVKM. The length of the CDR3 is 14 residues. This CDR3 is CASRFAGLRNEQYF. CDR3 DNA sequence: TGTGCCAGCAGGTTTGCAGGACTCAGGAACGAGCAGTACTTC. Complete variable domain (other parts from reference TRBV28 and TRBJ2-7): DVKVTQSSRYLVKRTGEKVFLECVQDMDHENMFWYRQDPGLGLRLIYFSYDVKMKEKGDIPEGYSVSREKKERFSLILESASTNQTSMYLCASRFAGLRNEQYFGPGTRLTVT.

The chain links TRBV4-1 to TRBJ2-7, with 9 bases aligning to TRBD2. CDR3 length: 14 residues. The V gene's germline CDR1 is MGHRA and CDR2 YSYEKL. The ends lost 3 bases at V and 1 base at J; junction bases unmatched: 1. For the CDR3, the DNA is TGCGCCAGCAGCCATACTAGCGGGTCCTACGAGCAGTACTTC. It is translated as CASSHTSGSYEQYF.

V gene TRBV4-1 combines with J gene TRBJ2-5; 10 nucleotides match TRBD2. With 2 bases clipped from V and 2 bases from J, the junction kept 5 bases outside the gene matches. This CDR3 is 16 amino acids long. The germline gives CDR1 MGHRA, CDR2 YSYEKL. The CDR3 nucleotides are TGCGCCAGCAGCCAACTAGCGGGAGCACCACAAGAGACCCAGTACTTC. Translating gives CASSQLAGAPQETQYF.

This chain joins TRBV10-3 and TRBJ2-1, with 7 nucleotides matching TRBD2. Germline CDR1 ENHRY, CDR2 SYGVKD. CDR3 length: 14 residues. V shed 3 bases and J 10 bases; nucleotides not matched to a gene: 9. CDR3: CAISDGRELSEQFF. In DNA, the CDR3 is TGTGCCATCAGTGATGGGCGGGAGCTCTCGGAGCAGTTCTTC.

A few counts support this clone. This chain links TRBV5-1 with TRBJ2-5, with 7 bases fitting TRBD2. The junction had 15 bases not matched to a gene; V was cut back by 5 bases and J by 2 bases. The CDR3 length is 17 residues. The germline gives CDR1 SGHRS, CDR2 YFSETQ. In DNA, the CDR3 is TGCGCCAGCAGAGGGAGGGGCCAGGATAACAATCAAGAGACCCAGTACTTC. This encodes CASRGRGQDNNQETQYF.

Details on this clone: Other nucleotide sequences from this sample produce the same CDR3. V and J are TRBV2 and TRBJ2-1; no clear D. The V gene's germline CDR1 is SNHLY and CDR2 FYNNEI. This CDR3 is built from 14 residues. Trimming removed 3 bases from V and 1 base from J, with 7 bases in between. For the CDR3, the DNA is TGTGCCAGCAGTGAGATAAGTTCCTACAATGAGCAGTTCTTC. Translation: CASSEISSYNEQFF.

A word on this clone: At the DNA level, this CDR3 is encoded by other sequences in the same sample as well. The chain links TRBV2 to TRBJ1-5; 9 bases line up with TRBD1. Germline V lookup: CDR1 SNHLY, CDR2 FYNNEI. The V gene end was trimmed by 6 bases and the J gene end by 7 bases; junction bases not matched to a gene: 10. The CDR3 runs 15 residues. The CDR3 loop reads CASRGPGQGLQPQHF. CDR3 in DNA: TGTGCCAGCAGGGGCCCGGGACAGGGTCTACAGCCCCAGCATTTT.

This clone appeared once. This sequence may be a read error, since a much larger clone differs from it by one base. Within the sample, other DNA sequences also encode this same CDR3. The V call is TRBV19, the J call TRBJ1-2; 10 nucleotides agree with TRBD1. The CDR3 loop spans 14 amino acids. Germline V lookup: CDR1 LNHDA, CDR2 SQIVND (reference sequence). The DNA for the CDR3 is TGTGCCTCTCGCTCAGGGACAGGGGACTATGGCTATACCTTC. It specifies CASRSGTGDYGYTF.

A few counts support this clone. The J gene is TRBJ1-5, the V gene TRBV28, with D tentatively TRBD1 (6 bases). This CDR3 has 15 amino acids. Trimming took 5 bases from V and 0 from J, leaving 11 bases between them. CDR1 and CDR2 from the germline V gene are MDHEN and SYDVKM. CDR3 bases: TGTGCCAGCAGTCCACCACAGGGTAGCAATCAGCCCCAGCATTTT. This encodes CASSPPQGSNQPQHF.

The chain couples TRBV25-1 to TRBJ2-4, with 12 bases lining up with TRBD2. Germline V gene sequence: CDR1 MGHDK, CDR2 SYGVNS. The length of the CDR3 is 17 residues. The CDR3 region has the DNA TGTGGTCGACTAGCGGGAGCCCGAGGGAAAGCCAAAAACATTCAGTACTTC. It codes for CGRLAGARGKAKNIQYF.

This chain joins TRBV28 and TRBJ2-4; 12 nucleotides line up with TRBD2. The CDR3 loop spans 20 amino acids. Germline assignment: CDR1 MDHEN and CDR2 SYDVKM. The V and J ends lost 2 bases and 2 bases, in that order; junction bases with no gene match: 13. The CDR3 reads CASSLEGSSGRAVSKNIQYF. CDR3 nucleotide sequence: TGTGCCAGCAGTTTAGAGGGTTCTAGCGGGAGGGCCGTCTCCAAAAACATTCAGTACTTC.

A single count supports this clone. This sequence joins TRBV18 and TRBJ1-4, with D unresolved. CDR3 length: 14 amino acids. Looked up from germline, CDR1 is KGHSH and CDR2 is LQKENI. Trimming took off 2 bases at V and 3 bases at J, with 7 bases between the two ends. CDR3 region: CASSPGGPNEKLFF. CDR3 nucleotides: TGTGCCAGCTCACCAGGAGGGCCTAATGAAAAACTGTTTTTT.

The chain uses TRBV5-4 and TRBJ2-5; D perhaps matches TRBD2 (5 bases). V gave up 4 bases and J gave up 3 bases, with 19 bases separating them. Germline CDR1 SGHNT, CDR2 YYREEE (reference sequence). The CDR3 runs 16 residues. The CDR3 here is CASSPQREGPKETQYF. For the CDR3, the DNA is TGTGCCAGCAGCCCACAACGAGAGGGTCCAAAAGAGACCCAGTACTTC.

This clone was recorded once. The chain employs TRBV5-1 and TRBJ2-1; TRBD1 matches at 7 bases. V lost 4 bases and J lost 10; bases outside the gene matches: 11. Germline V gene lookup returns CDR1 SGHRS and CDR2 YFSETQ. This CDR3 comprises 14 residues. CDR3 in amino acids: CASSPGTALTEQFF. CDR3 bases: TGCGCCAGCAGCCCCGGGACAGCTCTGACGGAGCAGTTCTTC.

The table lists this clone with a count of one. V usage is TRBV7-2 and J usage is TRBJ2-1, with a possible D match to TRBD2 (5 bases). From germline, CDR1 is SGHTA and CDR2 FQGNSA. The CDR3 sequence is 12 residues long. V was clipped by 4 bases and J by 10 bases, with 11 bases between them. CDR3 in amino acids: CASSWSGYEQFF. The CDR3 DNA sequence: TGTGCCAGCAGCTGGAGCGGTTACGAGCAGTTCTTC.

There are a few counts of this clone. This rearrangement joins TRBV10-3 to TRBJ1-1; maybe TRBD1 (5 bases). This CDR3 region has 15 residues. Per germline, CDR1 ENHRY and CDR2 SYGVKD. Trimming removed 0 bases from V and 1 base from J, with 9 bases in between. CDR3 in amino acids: CAISESWQGNTEAFF. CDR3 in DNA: TGTGCCATCAGTGAGTCGTGGCAGGGGAACACTGAAGCTTTCTTT.

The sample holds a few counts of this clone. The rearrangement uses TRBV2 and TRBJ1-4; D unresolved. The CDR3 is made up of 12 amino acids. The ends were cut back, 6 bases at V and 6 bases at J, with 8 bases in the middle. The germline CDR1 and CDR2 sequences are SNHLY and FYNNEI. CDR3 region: CASSGIDEKLFF. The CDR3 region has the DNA TGTGCCAGCAGCGGGATCGATGAAAAACTGTTTTTT.

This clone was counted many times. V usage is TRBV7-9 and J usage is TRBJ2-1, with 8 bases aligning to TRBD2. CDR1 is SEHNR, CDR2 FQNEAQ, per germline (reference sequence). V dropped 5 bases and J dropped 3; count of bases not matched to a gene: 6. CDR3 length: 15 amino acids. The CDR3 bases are TGTGCCAGCAGCCGACGTAGCGGGGTCTACAATGAGCAGTTCTTC. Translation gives CASSRRSGVYNEQFF. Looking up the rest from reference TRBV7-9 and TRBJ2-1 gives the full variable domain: DTGVSQNPRHKITKRGQNVTFRCDPISEHNRLYWYRQTLGQGPEFLTYFQNEAQLEKSRLLSDRFSAERPKGSFSTLEIQRTEQGDSAMYLCASSRRSGVYNEQFFGPGTRLTVL.

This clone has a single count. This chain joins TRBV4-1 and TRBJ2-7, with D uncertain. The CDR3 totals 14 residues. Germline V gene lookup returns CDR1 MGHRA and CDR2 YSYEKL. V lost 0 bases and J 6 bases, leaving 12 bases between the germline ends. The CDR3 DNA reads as TGCGCCAGCAGCCAAGATGGTAGGGCTGGCGAGCAGTACTTC. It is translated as CASSQDGRAGEQYF.

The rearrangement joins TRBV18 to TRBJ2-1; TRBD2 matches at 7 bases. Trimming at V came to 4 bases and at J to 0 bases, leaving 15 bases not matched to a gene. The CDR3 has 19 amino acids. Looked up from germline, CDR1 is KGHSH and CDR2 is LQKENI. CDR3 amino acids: CASSRGLASGLSSYNEQFF. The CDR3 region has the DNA TGTGCCAGCTCACGTGGTTTGGCTAGCGGTCTGAGCTCCTACAATGAGCAGTTCTTC.

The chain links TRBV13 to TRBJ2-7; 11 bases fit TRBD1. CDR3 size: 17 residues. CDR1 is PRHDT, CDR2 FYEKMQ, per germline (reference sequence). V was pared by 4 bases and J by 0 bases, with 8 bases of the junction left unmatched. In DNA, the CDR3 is TGTGCCAGCAGCTCACCGGCGGGGACAGGGGGCTCCTACGAGCAGTACTTC. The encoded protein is CASSSPAGTGGSYEQYF.